This TCR beta chain was obtained from a study of blood T cell repertoires in COVID-19. Using immunoSEQ multiplex PCR, the repertoire was profiled, and TCRdb retains in-frame clones only, with some absent. The sample yields 200,000 to 250,000 clones, 80% to 90% seen once. Trimming stripped 4 bases from V and 7 bases from J, with 11 bases between. This CDR3 has 13 residues. Germline V gene data show CDR1 as SGHAT and CDR2 as FQDESV (reference sequence). The TCR originated in a man aged 25 to 45 with COVID-19, enrolled during active disease. The sequenced sample consisted of peripheral blood. The V call is TRBV11-1, the J call TRBJ2-1; tentatively, D is TRBD2 (6 bases). The CDR3 loop is CASSSQTRNEQFF. The CDR3 DNA sequence: TGTGCCAGCAGCTCTCAGACTAGGAATGAGCAGTTCTTC.